Presented here are 17 T cell receptor beta chains from one specimen sequenced in a study of blood T cell repertoires in COVID-19. Libraries were prepared by immunoSEQ multiplex PCR; TCRdb keeps only in-frame clonotypes and omits some of them. The data contain about 220,000 clones, roughly 80% of them singletons. Specimen: peripheral blood. Every receptor here comes from a man aged 25-40 years with active or convalescent COVID-19.

The chain couples TRBV7-2 to TRBJ1-1; D perhaps matches TRBD1 (5 bases). From germline, CDR1 is SGHTA and CDR2 FQGNSA. The ends were cut back, 2 bases at V and 3 bases at J, with 13 bases in the middle. The CDR3 length is 15 residues. CDR3 region: CASSLRRGGDTEAFF. CDR3 DNA: TGTGCCAGCAGCTTAAGGAGGGGAGGGGACACTGAAGCTTTCTTT.

The V and J genes are TRBV5-1 and TRBJ2-4; TRBD2 is a possible D gene (6 bases). Looked up from germline, CDR1 is SGHRS and CDR2 is YFSETQ. Trimming took 0 bases from V and 13 from J, leaving 11 bases between them. The CDR3 contains 12 residues. The DNA for the CDR3 is TGCGCCAGCAGCTTGGGAGGGGACTTCCAGTACTTC. Protein product: CASSLGGDFQYF.

This clone was seen repeatedly, ten times or more. The chain couples TRBV6-1 to TRBJ2-7; 10 bases are shared with TRBD1. The CDR3 is made up of 17 amino acids. Trimming at V came to 3 bases and at J to 5 bases, leaving 13 bases not matched to a gene. The germline V gene has CDR1 MNHNS and CDR2 SASEGT. CDR3 region: CASSEKIRDRGSDEQYF. DNA of the CDR3: TGTGCCAGCAGTGAGAAAATCCGGGACAGGGGTTCAGACGAGCAGTACTTC.

V gene TRBV13 combines with J gene TRBJ2-7; 8 nucleotides line up with TRBD2. The CDR3 is 15 amino acids. The V segment lost 3 bases and the J segment 6 bases; nucleotides outside the gene matches: 10. The germline gives CDR1 PRHDT, CDR2 FYEKMQ (reference sequence). The CDR3 DNA reads TGTGCCAGCAGCTTGGCCCCGGGAGGGGAGGGCGAGCAGTACTTC. It specifies CASSLAPGGEGEQYF. Full variable domain (missing parts from reference TRBV13 and TRBJ2-7): AAGVIQSPRHLIKEKRETATLKCYPIPRHDTVYWYQQGPGQDPQFLISFYEKMQSDKGSIPDRFSAQQFSDYHSELNMSSLELGDSALYFCASSLAPGGEGEQYFGPGTRLTVT.

CDR3 region: CASSSKHRDRDNQPQHF. The DNA of the CDR3 is TGTGCCAGCAGTTCCAAACACCGGGACAGAGACAATCAGCCCCAGCATTTT. J is TRBJ1-5 and V is TRBV6-2 or TRBV6-3; 7 bases fit TRBD1. Looked up from germline, CDR1 is MNHEY and CDR2 is SVGEGT. V dropped 4 bases and J dropped 3; count of bases not matched to a gene: 12. The length of the CDR3 is 17 residues.

The chain recombines TRBV2 with TRBJ1-1, with D perhaps matching TRBD1 (5 bases). V lost 7 bases to trimming and J lost 5 bases, with 20 bases between them. Germline V gene sequence: CDR1 SNHLY, CDR2 FYNNEI. The CDR3 sequence is 15 residues long. The CDR3, as DNA: TGTGCCAGCATGCAGTGGGCAGGGCGAAAGACTGAAGCTTTCTTT. This gives the protein CASMQWAGRKTEAFF.

This clone was recorded only once. The chain combines TRBV7-6 with TRBJ1-4; TRBD1 agrees at 7 bases. Germline trimming cut 5 bases from V and 8 bases from J; bases unmatched to any gene: 8. Per the germline V gene, CDR1 is SGHVS and CDR2 is FNYEAQ. This CDR3 spans 14 amino acids. This CDR3 reads CASSQDRVQEKLFF. CDR3 sequence (DNA): TGTGCCAGCAGCCAAGACAGGGTTCAAGAAAAACTGTTTTTT.

This clone was observed a handful of times. Being one base from a much bigger clone, this may be a read error. Other DNA variants within this sample encode the same CDR3. CDR3 DNA sequence: TGTGCCAGCAGCTTACGGGGCAATCAGCCCCAGCATTTT. Translating it yields CASSLRGNQPQHF. The chain carries TRBV7-2 and TRBJ1-5; no firm D call. Germline loops: CDR1 SGHTA, CDR2 FQGNSA. CDR3 length equals 13 residues. V lost 2 bases and J 2 bases, leaving 4 bases between the germline ends.

The genes are TRBV7-8 and TRBJ2-3; D gene ambiguous. V was trimmed by 3 bases and J by 1 base, leaving 8 bases between them. The CDR3 spans 14 residues. CDR1 is SGHVS, CDR2 FQNEAQ, per germline. In DNA form, the CDR3 reads TGTGCCAGCAGCTTTGGGCGCCGCACAGATACGCAGTATTTT. It encodes CASSFGRRTDTQYF.

This clone was found a few times. V usage is TRBV7-9 and J usage is TRBJ2-1; possible D gene TRBD1, 8 bases. The CDR3 consists of 16 residues. V lost 0 bases to trimming and J lost 7 bases, with 16 bases between them. CDR1 is SEHNR and CDR2 is FQNEAQ in the germline V gene (reference sequence). Here the CDR3 DNA reads TGTGCCAGCAGCTTAGCCACAGGGGGGGTCGCGAATGAGCAGTTCTTC. Its protein product is CASSLATGGVANEQFF.

V usage is TRBV6-5 and J usage is TRBJ2-7, with TRBD2 matching over 8 bases. The length of the CDR3 is 15 residues. The junction had 12 bases not matched to a gene; V was cut back by 6 bases and J by 5 bases. Germline-derived CDR1 and CDR2 are MNHEY and SVGAGI. The CDR3 sequence: CASRQPGLVIHEQYF. In DNA, the CDR3 is TGTGCCAGCAGGCAGCCGGGACTAGTCATCCACGAGCAGTACTTC.

The chain links TRBV29-1 to TRBJ2-2, with D possibly matching TRBD1 (6 bases). Per the germline V gene, CDR1 is SQVTM and CDR2 is ANQGSEA. With 3 bases removed from V and 7 bases from J, the gap between germline ends came to 18 bases. This CDR3 is 15 amino acids long. Here the CDR3 DNA reads TGCAGCGTTGAGATCCACAGGGTTGGGTACGGGGAGCTGTTTTTT. It specifies CSVEIHRVGYGELFF.

The rearrangement links TRBV7-9 to TRBJ1-1; the D is unclear. From germline, CDR1 is SEHNR and CDR2 FQNEAQ (reference sequence). Trimming took off 5 bases at V and 5 bases at J, with 15 bases between the two ends. The CDR3 is 14 residues long. CDR3 DNA: TGTGCCAGCAGCCCCACCGGGTCGAGAACTGAAGCTTTCTTT. It yields the protein CASSPTGSRTEAFF.

This chain links TRBV5-6 with TRBJ1-2; 10 nucleotides agree with TRBD1. Germline CDR1 reads SGHDT; CDR2 reads YYEEEE. J gave up 12 bases and V 2 bases, and 7 bases lay outside the gene matches. The CDR3 length is 13 residues. The CDR3 coding sequence is TGTGCCAGCAGCTTCCGACAGGGGGCGCGTGACACCTTC. This sequence encodes CASSFRQGARDTF.

The genes are TRBV13 and TRBJ2-3, with D tentatively TRBD1 (6 bases). Germline CDR1 PRHDT, CDR2 FYEKMQ (reference sequence). V gave up 5 bases and J gave up 3 bases, with 12 bases separating them. The CDR3 is made up of 14 amino acids. In nucleotides, the CDR3 is TGTGCCAGCAGCACAAACAGGGAGACAGATACGCAGTATTTT. Protein: CASSTNRETDTQYF.

The chain links TRBV5-1 to TRBJ2-7; 10 bases map to TRBD2. CDR3 size: 14 residues. With 5 bases clipped from V and 5 bases from J, the junction kept 7 bases outside the gene matches. Germline V gene sequence: CDR1 SGHRS, CDR2 YFSETQ. The CDR3 loop reads CASSTRTSGDEQYF. In nucleotides, the CDR3 is TGCGCCAGCAGTACCAGGACTAGCGGCGACGAGCAGTACTTC. Full variable domain (remainder filled in from reference TRBV5-1 and TRBJ2-7): KAGVTQTPRYLIKTRGQQVTLSCSPISGHRSVSWYQQTPGQGLQFLFEYFSETQRNKGNFPGRFSGRQFSNSRSEMNVSTLELGDSALYLCASSTRTSGDEQYFGPGTRLTVT.

This clone appeared a single time. The chain is built from TRBV5-1 and TRBJ2-2; 8 nucleotides agree with TRBD2. The trim removed 0 bases at V and 5 bases at J, leaving 3 bases unmatched. Germline CDR1 reads SGHRS; CDR2 reads YFSETQ. This CDR3 region has 15 residues. The DNA for the CDR3 is TGCGCCAGCAGCTTGGGTAGCGGGATAACCGGGGAGCTGTTTTTT. Translating gives CASSLGSGITGELFF.